The 10 T cell receptor beta chains below were found in one sample sequenced in a study of chronic HIV infection and antiretroviral therapy. TCRdb passed the 5' RACE reads through MiXCR, listing each CDR3 protein once. This repertoire shows about 38,000 distinct CDR3 sequences, 8% to 10% found once; its top ten account for 2.9%. The sequenced sample was peripheral blood. These receptors came from an adult who had HIV and had not received antiretroviral therapy, or was an uninfected healthy control (not recorded which).

This clonotype showed up many times. The rearrangement joins TRBV28 to TRBJ2-1; perhaps TRBD2 as D (6 bases). V lost 4 bases to trimming and J lost 9 bases, with 19 bases between them. CDR1 MDHEN and CDR2 SYDVKM come from the germline V gene. The CDR3 totals 15 residues. CDR3 DNA: TGTGCCAGCAGTTCCGGGACTTTCTCATCGAGTGAGCAGTTCTTC. This codes for CASSSGTFSSSEQFF. Supplemented by reference TRBV28 and TRBJ2-1, the full variable domain reads DVKVTQSSRYLVKRTGEKVFLECVQDMDHENMFWYRQDPGLGLRLIYFSYDVKMKEKGDIPEGYSVSREKKERFSLILESASTNQTSMYLCASSSGTFSSSEQFFGPGTRLTVL.

Ten or more counts support this clonotype. The chain combines TRBV28 with TRBJ2-3; 9 nucleotides match TRBD2. The V and J ends lost 6 bases and 2 bases, in that order; junction bases with no gene match: 6. The CDR3 runs 15 residues. Germline V gene lookup returns CDR1 MDHEN and CDR2 SYDVKM. CDR3 region: CASRPLAGFTDTQYF. CDR3 bases: TGTGCCAGCAGGCCTCTAGCGGGATTCACAGATACGCAGTATTTT. Variable domain in full (rest from reference TRBV28 and TRBJ2-3): DVKVTQSSRYLVKRTGEKVFLECVQDMDHENMFWYRQDPGLGLRLIYFSYDVKMKEKGDIPEGYSVSREKKERFSLILESASTNQTSMYLCASRPLAGFTDTQYFGPGTRLTVL.

Only a few counts were recorded for this clonotype. The chain combines TRBV12-3 or TRBV12-4 with TRBJ2-4; 7 nucleotides agree with TRBD2. The CDR3 spans 13 residues. Unmatched junction bases numbered 2, after V lost 3 bases and J lost 6 bases. DNA for the CDR3: TGTGCCAGCAGTTTCTGGGAGGGAAACATTCAGTACTTC. Encoded protein: CASSFWEGNIQYF.

Many counts were recorded for this clonotype. The rearrangement uses TRBV28 and TRBJ2-3, with D maybe TRBD1 (5 bases). CDR1 MDHEN and CDR2 SYDVKM come from the germline V gene. V was pared by 6 bases and J by 2 bases, with 9 bases between. The CDR3 is 13 residues long. CDR3 residues: CASRQGSTDTQYF. The CDR3 DNA is TGTGCCAGCAGGCAGGGATCCACAGATACGCAGTATTTT.

This clonotype appeared many times. The genes are TRBV2 and TRBJ2-1; D is unresolved. CDR1 is SNHLY, CDR2 FYNNEI, per germline. This CDR3 region has 11 residues. Trimming left V 0 bases short and J 10 bases short, with 4 bases between. This CDR3 is CASSEAPEQFF. CDR3 DNA sequence: TGTGCCAGCAGTGAAGCACCCGAGCAGTTCTTC.

This clonotype was picked up many times. The chain uses TRBV25-1 and TRBJ2-1, with a weak D call TRBD2 (5 bases). V lost 2 bases and J 7 bases, leaving 12 bases between the germline ends. This CDR3 is 14 amino acids long. The V gene's germline CDR1 is MGHDK and CDR2 SYGVNS. For the CDR3, the DNA is TGTGCCAGCAGTGAAAGAGGGCAGCGGAATGAGCAGTTCTTC. Its protein product is CASSERGQRNEQFF.

There are a few counts of this clonotype. V gene TRBV28 combines with J gene TRBJ2-4; D not resolved. The CDR3 extends over 13 amino acids. Germline CDR1 and CDR2: MDHEN and SYDVKM. The ends were cut back, 3 bases at V and 13 bases at J, with 16 bases in the middle. CDR3 protein: CASSFPDTGLQYF. The CDR3 bases are TGTGCCAGCAGTTTCCCCGACACGGGTTTACAGTACTTC.

There are many counts of this clonotype. This chain connects TRBV29-1 to TRBJ1-4; D is unresolved. The germline CDR1 and CDR2 sequences are SQVTM and ANQGSEA. V was cut by 7 bases and J by 3 bases, with 9 bases left in between. The CDR3 has 12 residues. CDR3 protein: CSAKYPNEKLFF. In DNA form, the CDR3 reads TGCAGCGCCAAGTATCCTAATGAAAAACTGTTTTTT.

The V call is TRBV27, the J call TRBJ2-1; no firm D call. Germline V lookup: CDR1 MNHEY, CDR2 SMNVEV (reference sequence). The germline V and J ends were trimmed by 3 bases and 4 bases, with 10 bases remaining between them. The CDR3 is 14 amino acids. For the CDR3, the DNA is TGTGCCAGCAGTTTGGGATGGCCTTACAATGAGCAGTTCTTC. Translated: CASSLGWPYNEQFF.

This chain joins TRBV28 and TRBJ2-6; the match to TRBD1 covers 11 bases. In germline, CDR1 is MDHEN, CDR2 SYDVKM. This CDR3 contains 19 residues. Germline trimming cut 6 bases from V and 1 base from J; bases unmatched to any gene: 11. Written as DNA, the CDR3 is TGTGCCAGCAGCATGTCGGGCGGGACAGGGGGGTCTGGGGCCAACGTCCTGACTTTC. It translates to CASSMSGGTGGSGANVLTF.